What follows are 21 T cell receptor beta chains derived from one specimen sequenced in a study of T-cell memory formation after mild COVID-19. Using its own MiXCR run on the 5' RACE reads, TCRdb lists one record per CDR3 protein. The sample shows about 210,000 distinct CDR3 sequences, 10% of them seen only once. Material: PBMCs or a T cell subset sorted from them (not recorded which). Source of these receptors: a man in his late teens or twenties who had mild COVID-19 (a few samples of this study predate the infection). Cell type and time point are not known.

V and J are TRBV21-1 and TRBJ1-1. TRBV21-1 is given as a pseudogene. The CDR3 contains 13 residues. The DNA for the CDR3 is TGTGCCAGCAGCAAACCAGGGAACACTGAAGCTTTCTTT. It encodes CASSKPGNTEAFF.

This clonotype was picked up many times. This chain joins TRBV7-3 and TRBJ2-1; possible D gene TRBD2, 6 bases. This CDR3 is built from 15 residues. V was clipped by 5 bases and J by 4 bases, with 15 bases between them. Germline CDR1 and CDR2: SGHTA and FQGTGA. The CDR3 bases are TGTGCCAGCAGCCCTACTTTGGGGGGTTACAATGAGCAGTTCTTC. Translated: CASSPTLGGYNEQFF.

This clonotype was counted a few times. The V and J genes are TRBV29-1 and TRBJ1-5; D is unresolved. The CDR3 totals 13 residues. CDR1 is SQVTM, CDR2 ANQGSEA, per germline. With 6 bases removed from V and 6 bases from J, the gap between germline ends came to 15 bases. The CDR3 region is CSVGGGFGQPQHF. CDR3 sequence (DNA): TGCAGCGTCGGTGGAGGTTTTGGTCAGCCCCAGCATTTT.

CDR3 amino acids: CASSLTGGSGNQPQHF. CDR3 DNA: TGCGCCAGCAGCTTGACAGGGGGGTCAGGCAATCAGCCCCAGCATTTT. The chain joins TRBV5-1 to TRBJ1-5; the match to TRBD1 covers 8 bases. V trimming: 1 base; J trimming: 2 bases; junction bases outside the gene matches: 5. The germline V gene encodes CDR1 SGHRS and CDR2 YFSETQ. The CDR3 spans 16 residues.

This clonotype occurred a few times. The V gene is TRBV20-1, the J gene TRBJ1-2; D possibly corresponds to TRBD1 (5 bases). Trimming took off 5 bases at V and 0 bases at J, with 10 bases between the two ends. The CDR3 runs to 13 residues. Germline V gene lookup returns CDR1 DFQATT and CDR2 SNEGSKA (reference sequence). The CDR3 DNA reads as TGCAGTGCTCGGGACTCCACTAACTATGGCTACACCTTC. Translated: CSARDSTNYGYTF.

This sequence joins TRBV5-1 and TRBJ1-5, with D hard to call. Trimming shortened V by 0 bases and J by 2 bases, and 9 bases separated the two germline ends. Germline lookup yields CDR1 SGHRS and CDR2 YFSETQ. CDR3 length: 15 amino acids. The CDR3 DNA follows: TGCGCCAGCAGCTTGGGGGAGAGCGGCAATCAGCCCCAGCATTTT. Translation gives CASSLGESGNQPQHF.

This clonotype was seen once. The chain employs TRBV7-2 and TRBJ2-7; 10 nucleotides match TRBD1. With 5 bases clipped from V and 5 bases from J, the junction kept 9 bases outside the gene matches. The CDR3 has 15 residues. The germline V gene encodes CDR1 SGHTA and CDR2 FQGNSA. The DNA for the CDR3 is TGTGCCAGCAGCGAAAGACAGGGGGCAATCGACGAGCAGTACTTC. It translates to CASSERQGAIDEQYF.

The rearrangement links TRBV28 to TRBJ2-3, with unresolved D. Germline CDR1 MDHEN, CDR2 SYDVKM. V dropped 6 bases and J dropped 4 bases, with 14 bases sitting between them. The CDR3 is 14 residues long. In DNA, the CDR3 is TGTGCCAGCAGACTGGCGGTTACCGCAGATACGCAGTATTTT. Amino acids: CASRLAVTADTQYF.

The chain combines TRBV20-1 with TRBJ2-5; 13 bases are a match to TRBD2. V lost 7 bases and J lost 5; bases outside the gene matches: 10. This CDR3 has 15 residues. Per germline, CDR1 DFQATT and CDR2 SNEGSKA (reference sequence). Here the CDR3 reads CSVSRLAGGQETQYF. The CDR3 bases are TGCAGTGTCAGCCGACTAGCGGGGGGCCAGGAGACCCAGTACTTC.

In this sample, this clonotype turned up many times. The chain uses TRBV7-2 and TRBJ2-3; D remains unclear. The V end was cut by 1 base, the J end by 6 bases, with 8 bases between. This CDR3 is built from 13 residues. Germline V CDR1 and CDR2: SGHTA, FQGNSA. CDR3 sequence: CASSLESWDTQYF. CDR3 bases: TGTGCCAGCAGCTTAGAGTCTTGGGATACGCAGTATTTT. The full variable domain, in which reference TRBV7-2 and TRBJ2-3 provide the parts outside the CDR3, is GAGVSQSPSNKVTEKGKDVELRCDPISGHTALYWYRQSLGQGLEFLIYFQGNSAPDKSGLPSDRFSAERTGGSVSTLTIQRTQQEDSAVYLCASSLESWDTQYFGPGTRLTVL.

This chain connects TRBV4-2 to TRBJ2-7; D is ambiguous. V was pared by 0 bases and J by 4 bases, with 7 bases between. This CDR3 is built from 13 residues. CDR1 LGHNA and CDR2 YNFKEQ come from the germline V gene. CDR3 sequence: CASSQDIRYEQYF. The DNA of the CDR3 is TGTGCCAGCAGCCAAGATATCCGGTACGAGCAGTACTTC.

This clonotype was detected many times. The chain is built from TRBV20-1 and TRBJ1-2; no definite D call. V was clipped by 5 bases and J by 1 base, with 5 bases between them. The CDR3 is made up of 11 amino acids. Germline CDR1 reads DFQATT; CDR2 reads SNEGSKA (reference sequence). CDR3 residues: CSAPINYGYTF. Written as DNA, the CDR3 is TGCAGTGCTCCTATTAACTATGGCTACACCTTC.

This clonotype was counted only a few times. The chain links TRBV6-2 or TRBV6-3 to TRBJ1-6; D remains ambiguous. This CDR3 has 13 amino acids. V shed 8 bases and J shed 8 bases, with 13 bases lying between them. Germline CDR1 and CDR2: MNHEY and SVGEGT. In nucleotides, the CDR3 is TGTGCCAGCGGGAAGGAGTACTATTCACCCCTCCACTTT. It specifies CASGKEYYSPLHF.

In DNA, the CDR3 is TGTGCCAGCAGCTTAGGGGGGACAGGGAAAGCTAACTATGGCTACACCTTC. This sequence encodes CASSLGGTGKANYGYTF. The chain combines TRBV7-2 with TRBJ1-2; 9 bases map to TRBD1. This CDR3 comprises 17 residues. Germline V CDR1 and CDR2: SGHTA, FQGNSA. After removal of 1 base from V and 0 bases from J, the junction contained 6 bases not matched to a gene.

This clonotype occurred a few times. V usage is TRBV7-9 and J usage is TRBJ1-2; no reliable D call. Trimming removed 2 bases from V and 3 bases from J, with 22 bases in between. The CDR3 is made up of 18 amino acids. CDR1 and CDR2 from the germline V gene are SEHNR and FQNEAQ (reference sequence). In DNA form, the CDR3 reads TGTGCCAGCAGCTTATGGCCCAGGAGACCTACCACTCACTATGGCTACACCTTC. Translating gives CASSLWPRRPTTHYGYTF.

This clonotype was observed a handful of times. This sequence joins TRBV24-1 and TRBJ1-2; 7 bases map to TRBD1. V gave up 4 bases and J gave up 2 bases; unmatched junction bases: 6. The germline V gene has CDR1 KGHDR and CDR2 SFDVKD. The CDR3 has 15 amino acids. In DNA form, the CDR3 reads TGTGCCACCAGTGACCCAATGACAGGGAACTATGGCTACACCTTC. It specifies CATSDPMTGNYGYTF.

J is TRBJ1-1 and V is TRBV12-3 or TRBV12-4; 11 bases map to TRBD1. V lost 6 bases to trimming and J lost 5 bases; unmatched junction nucleotides: 11. CDR3 size: 16 residues. The CDR3 DNA reads TGTGCCAGCAGCCCAAGGGGACAGGGGGTATGGACTGAAGCTTTCTTT. This gives the protein CASSPRGQGVWTEAFF.

V is TRBV6-2 or TRBV6-3 and J is TRBJ1-4; no reliable D call. The CDR3 has 14 residues. Trimming stripped 8 bases from V and 3 bases from J, with 13 bases between. Germline V gene sequence: CDR1 MNHEY, CDR2 SVGEGT. CDR3 residues: CASCTQSSNEKLFF. The CDR3 nucleotides are TGTGCCAGCTGCACGCAGTCATCTAATGAAAAACTGTTTTTT.

This clonotype was detected a few times. The chain combines TRBV24-1 with TRBJ1-1; D remains ambiguous. The ends were cut back, 7 bases at V and 7 bases at J, with 12 bases in the middle. This CDR3 region has 12 residues. The V gene's germline CDR1 is KGHDR and CDR2 SFDVKD. CDR3 region: CATRGYAGEAFF. The DNA of the CDR3 is TGTGCCACCAGAGGGTACGCGGGTGAAGCTTTCTTT.

This chain uses TRBV11-1 with TRBJ2-5, with D tentatively TRBD2 (5 bases). CDR3 length: 14 residues. Between the trimmed V and J ends, which lost 3 bases and 7 bases, there was a span of 15 bases. Germline lookup yields CDR1 SGHAT and CDR2 FQDESV (reference sequence). The CDR3 sequence: CASSLTRGFGTQYF. In DNA, the CDR3 is TGTGCCAGCAGCTTGACACGGGGTTTTGGGACCCAGTACTTC.

The chain is built from TRBV29-1 and TRBJ1-4, with D unclear. The CDR3 runs to 14 residues. The V end lost 2 bases, the J end lost 5 bases, and 12 bases lay between the germline ends. From germline, CDR1 is SQVTM and CDR2 ANQGSEA. CDR3 nucleotides: TGCAGCGTTGAATCGGGCAGGTTGAATGAAAAACTGTTTTTT. Amino acid sequence: CSVESGRLNEKLFF.